The entry below describes one T cell receptor beta chain. The data belong to a study of OX40 agonist ivuxolimab in advanced cancers. Germline CDR1 and CDR2: SGHRS and YFSETQ. V lost 2 bases, J lost 9 bases, and 11 bases lay in between. CDR3 length: 12 amino acids. Libraries were prepared by immunoSEQ multiplex PCR; TCRdb keeps only in-frame clonotypes and omits some of them. The table records about 70,000 clones, approximately 81% of them present only once. The sequence derives from an adult with an advanced solid tumor such as melanoma, head and neck, liver or kidney cancer. The sequencing here drew on CD4+ or CD8+ T cells sorted from blood, taken in a trial of the OX40 agonist ivuxolimab. The rearrangement joins TRBV5-1 to TRBJ1-1, with a weak D call TRBD1 (5 bases). The CDR3 nucleotides are TGCGCCAGCAGCTTTGGGCAGGGAAAAGCTTTCTTT. This encodes CASSFGQGKAFF.